Following are 11 T cell receptor beta chains from one sample sequenced in a study of blood T cell repertoires in COVID-19. Sequenced by immunoSEQ multiplex PCR; TCRdb stores in-frame clones only, minus some. This table holds more than 300,000 clones, 92% found once. The specimen sequenced was PBMCs or T cells enriched from blood (not recorded which). The origin of the receptors is a woman under 40 who had recovered from COVID-19.

The chain has TRBV7-8 and TRBJ1-1; TRBD1 agrees at 7 bases. J lost 6 bases, V lost 7 bases, and 8 bases had no gene match. This CDR3 is 13 amino acids long. CDR1 SGHVS and CDR2 FQNEAQ come from the germline V gene. This chain's CDR3 is CASTTGERAEAFF. In DNA form, the CDR3 reads TGTGCCAGCACCACAGGGGAGAGGGCTGAAGCTTTCTTT. Based on the CDR3 plus reference TRBV7-8 and TRBJ1-1, the full variable domain is GAGVSQSPRYKVAKRGQDVALRCDPISGHVSLFWYQQALGQGPEFLTYFQNEAQLDKSGLPSDRFFAERPEGSVSTLKIQRTQQEDSAVYLCASTTGERAEAFFGQGTRLTVV.

V is TRBV18 and J is TRBJ1-2; the match to TRBD1 covers 11 bases. The ends lost 6 bases at V and 1 base at J; junction bases unmatched: 10. Germline CDR1 and CDR2: KGHSH and LQKENI. This CDR3 spans 17 amino acids. CDR3 DNA: TGTGCCAGCTCGCACAGGACAGGGGGCGGCCATAACTATGGCTACACCTTC. It is translated as CASSHRTGGGHNYGYTF.

The chain employs TRBV28 and TRBJ1-4, with 9 bases matching TRBD1. CDR1 is MDHEN and CDR2 is SYDVKM in the germline V gene. V was clipped by 4 bases and J by 8 bases; unmatched bases: 5. This CDR3 comprises 14 residues. The CDR3 DNA reads as TGTGCCAGCAGTTCCGGACAGGGGAAGGAAAAACTGTTTTTT. Translating it yields CASSSGQGKEKLFF.

This clone was seen more than once but under ten times. The chain has TRBV7-2 and TRBJ2-1; 10 nucleotides line up with TRBD2. The J segment lost 9 bases and the V segment lost 4 bases, leaving 9 bases of the junction unmatched. Germline loops: CDR1 SGHTA, CDR2 FQGNSA. CDR3 size: 15 residues. This CDR3 is CASSWGLAPGGEQFF. In DNA form, the CDR3 reads TGTGCCAGCAGCTGGGGACTAGCGCCAGGGGGTGAGCAGTTCTTC.

The chain recombines TRBV4-1 with TRBJ1-2; D gene ambiguous. Germline loops: CDR1 MGHRA, CDR2 YSYEKL. This CDR3 has 17 amino acids. V was trimmed by 0 bases and J by 4 bases, leaving 18 bases between them. The CDR3 reads CASSQDLIGGRVYGYTF. DNA for the CDR3: TGCGCCAGCAGCCAAGATCTTATCGGTGGGAGGGTCTATGGCTACACCTTC.

J is TRBJ1-3 and V is TRBV5-1; 9 bases agree with TRBD1. J lost 2 bases, V lost 4 bases, and 1 base had no gene match. Germline V gene data show CDR1 as SGHRS and CDR2 as YFSETQ. This CDR3 contains 14 residues. CDR3 sequence reads: CASSRTGAGNTIYF. The CDR3, as DNA: TGCGCCAGCAGCCGGACAGGGGCTGGAAACACCATATATTTT.

The V call is TRBV4-2, the J call TRBJ1-5, with 8 bases matching TRBD1. V dropped 0 bases and J dropped 6; count of bases not matched to a gene: 4. The CDR3 spans 15 residues. The germline V gene encodes CDR1 LGHNA and CDR2 YNFKEQ. DNA for the CDR3: TGTGCCAGCAGCCAAGATAACAGGGGGACTCAGCCCCAGCATTTT. Protein product: CASSQDNRGTQPQHF.

The gene calls are TRBV19 and TRBJ1-5, with 9 bases lining up with TRBD1. Trimming took 7 bases from V and 4 from J; bases not matched to a gene: 8. The CDR3 is 15 residues long. The V gene's germline CDR1 is LNHDA and CDR2 SQIVND (reference sequence). The CDR3 sequence: CASTPAGQGNQPQHF. The DNA of the CDR3 is TGTGCCAGTACTCCCGCGGGACAGGGAAATCAGCCCCAGCATTTT.

The V and J genes are TRBV18 and TRBJ2-7; D possibly corresponds to TRBD1 (6 bases). Germline V gene sequence: CDR1 KGHSH, CDR2 LQKENI. V lost 3 bases and J lost 7, with 13 bases in between. This CDR3 is built from 13 residues. CDR3 protein: CASSPGTGSEQYF. CDR3 bases: TGTGCCAGCTCACCTGGTACAGGGTCTGAGCAGTACTTC.

This clone was counted only a few times. The CDR3 region is CASRAGQFNQPQHF. In DNA form, the CDR3 reads TGTGCCAGTCGAGCGGGGCAGTTCAATCAGCCCCAGCATTTT. V is TRBV19 and J is TRBJ1-5; weak D call: TRBD1 (5 bases). CDR3 size: 14 residues. The germline V and J ends were trimmed by 8 bases and 3 bases, with 14 bases remaining between them. Germline CDR1 LNHDA, CDR2 SQIVND (reference sequence).

This chain links TRBV18 with TRBJ2-7; the D is unclear. CDR3 length equals 12 residues. From germline, CDR1 is KGHSH and CDR2 LQKENI. Trimming stripped 4 bases from V and 5 bases from J, with 9 bases between. This CDR3 reads CASSRSLDEQYF. The CDR3 DNA follows: TGTGCCAGCTCACGATCTTTAGACGAGCAGTACTTC.